The entry that follows covers one T cell receptor (beta chain) sequence. The data were taken from a study of early T cells in non-severe SARS-CoV-2 infection. The CDR3 sequence is 15 residues long. Trimming cost V 0 bases and J 0 bases, with 8 bases left between them. Germline CDR1 PRHDT, CDR2 FYEKMQ (reference sequence). TCRdb analysed the 5' RACE reads with MiXCR anew, one entry per CDR3 protein. Here the sample spans over 70,000 distinct CDR3 sequences, roughly an eighth being singletons. The rearrangement links TRBV13 to TRBJ1-2; D is unresolved. Material: whole blood. The clonotype comes from an adult who was a healthcare worker with PCR-confirmed SARS-CoV-2 infection or an uninfected control (not recorded which). CDR3 DNA: TGTGCCAGCAGCTTAGGCCGCAGAGCTAACTATGGCTACACCTTC. Its protein product is CASSLGRRANYGYTF.